The 21 T cell receptor beta chains below were found in one sample sequenced in a study of sequential checkpoint blockade in melanoma. The treatment denotes: randomized to nivolumab then ipilimumab (arm A) or the reverse (arm B). Measured with immunoSEQ multiplex PCR; TCRdb has only the in-frame clones, and not every one. The sample records approximately 12,000 clones, 70% to 85% being singletons. This specimen was CD8+ T cells sorted from blood (inferred from file names), taken from a patient given nivolumab and ipilimumab in sequence. These receptors were obtained from a human donor with melanoma.

The CDR3 region has the DNA TGTGCCAGCAGCCCTTTTTTAGCGGGGGGGACAGATACGCAGTATTTT. Translating gives CASSPFLAGGTDTQYF. The chain couples TRBV4-2 to TRBJ2-3, with TRBD2 matching over 11 bases. Germline trimming cut 4 bases from V and 3 bases from J; bases unmatched to any gene: 6. Germline CDR1 LGHNA, CDR2 YNFKEQ. The CDR3 is made up of 16 amino acids.

The rearrangement joins TRBV6-1 to TRBJ2-7; 11 bases map to TRBD2. This CDR3 spans 15 amino acids. Germline V gene sequence: CDR1 MNHNS, CDR2 SASEGT. V trimming: 4 bases; J trimming: 1 base; junction bases outside the gene matches: 3. The CDR3 nucleotides read TGTGCCAGCAGTGGGGGACTAGCGGTGTCCTACGAGCAGTACTTC. Residues: CASSGGLAVSYEQYF.

This chain links TRBV7-2 with TRBJ2-5; possible D gene TRBD1, 6 bases. The germline V gene has CDR1 SGHTA and CDR2 FQGNSA. V was shortened by 6 bases and J by 5 bases, with 25 bases between the two germline ends. The CDR3 is 17 amino acids. The CDR3, as DNA: TGTGCCAGCAGACGTCTAAGCGGAACAGGGCCCCTGGAGACCCAGTACTTC. Its protein product is CASRRLSGTGPLETQYF.

J is TRBJ2-1 and V is TRBV27, with D hard to call. The V end lost 4 bases, the J end lost 5 bases, and 6 bases lay between the germline ends. The CDR3 covers 12 residues. Germline values: CDR1 MNHEY, CDR2 SMNVEV (reference sequence). CDR3 sequence: CASSSPDNEQFF. The CDR3 DNA sequence: TGTGCCAGCAGTTCCCCCGACAATGAGCAGTTCTTC.

This chain connects TRBV28 to TRBJ1-3; the D gene is possibly TRBD1 (6 bases). V shed 5 bases and J shed 0 bases, with 11 bases lying between them. Germline CDR1 is MDHEN and CDR2 is SYDVKM. This CDR3 spans 15 amino acids. The CDR3 here is CASSAGQSSGNTIYF. In nucleotides, the CDR3 is TGTGCCAGCAGTGCCGGACAGAGCTCTGGAAACACCATATATTTT. The whole variable domain, filled in from reference TRBV28 and TRBJ1-3, reads DVKVTQSSRYLVKRTGEKVFLECVQDMDHENMFWYRQDPGLGLRLIYFSYDVKMKEKGDIPEGYSVSREKKERFSLILESASTNQTSMYLCASSAGQSSGNTIYFGEGSWLTVV.

A remark on this clone: The identical CDR3 is also encoded by other nucleotide sequences in the sample. The chain couples TRBV27 to TRBJ2-7, with a weak D call TRBD1 (5 bases). Trimming stripped 2 bases from V and 4 bases from J, with 9 bases between. CDR3 length: 13 amino acids. Per the germline V gene, CDR1 is MNHEY and CDR2 is SMNVEV (reference sequence). The CDR3 bases are TGTGCCAGCAGTTTAAGGGGCTTATACGAGCAGTACTTC. Protein sequence: CASSLRGLYEQYF.

The J gene is TRBJ2-7, the V gene TRBV10-2; D ambiguous. The CDR3 has 12 amino acids. CDR1 WSHSY and CDR2 SAAADI come from the germline V gene. V gave up 5 bases and J gave up 4 bases, with 9 bases separating them. CDR3 sequence reads: CASSSSGYEQYF. The CDR3 nucleotides read TGCGCCAGCAGTTCATCAGGTTACGAGCAGTACTTC.

The rearrangement links TRBV7-6 to TRBJ2-5; 11 bases map to TRBD1. Germline lookup yields CDR1 SGHVS and CDR2 FNYEAQ. This CDR3 has 16 residues. V lost 1 base, J lost 4 bases, and 5 bases stayed unmatched. CDR3 region: CASSLVPDRGRETQYF. CDR3 DNA sequence: TGTGCCAGCAGCTTAGTCCCGGACAGGGGGCGAGAGACCCAGTACTTC. Full variable domain (outside the CDR3, taken from reference TRBV7-6 and TRBJ2-5): GAGVSQSPRYKVTKRGQDVALRCDPISGHVSLYWYRQALGQGPEFLTYFNYEAQQDKSGLPNDRFSAERPEGSISTLTIQRTEQRDSAMYRCASSLVPDRGRETQYFGPGTRLLVL.

The chain carries TRBV7-9 and TRBJ2-3; TRBD2 matches 10 bases. The CDR3 has 16 residues. Germline lookup yields CDR1 SEHNR and CDR2 FQNEAQ (reference sequence). V lost 4 bases, J lost 7 bases, and 11 bases stayed unmatched. In DNA form, the CDR3 reads TGTGCCAGCAGCTCCATGAGCGGGGGGGGCGGGTATACGCAGTATTTT. Translated: CASSSMSGGGGYTQYF.

The V and J genes are TRBV6-1 and TRBJ2-1; D is perhaps TRBD1 (5 bases). CDR1 MNHNS and CDR2 SASEGT come from the germline V gene. There are 13 residues in the CDR3. V gave up 6 bases and J gave up 4 bases, with 10 bases separating them. The CDR3 protein is CASRLTGYNEQFF. The CDR3 bases are TGTGCCAGCAGACTTACAGGTTACAATGAGCAGTTCTTC.

The V and J genes are TRBV9 and TRBJ1-1; D unresolved. The ends were cut back, 3 bases at V and 3 bases at J, with 12 bases in the middle. This CDR3 is built from 14 residues. CDR1 is SGDLS, CDR2 YYNGEE, per germline. Here the CDR3 reads CASSAEMLDTEAFF. The CDR3 DNA follows: TGTGCCAGCAGCGCTGAGATGTTAGACACTGAAGCTTTCTTT.

J is TRBJ1-2 and V is TRBV9; no firm D call. V gave up 0 bases and J gave up 2 bases, with 14 bases separating them. The CDR3 contains 16 residues. Germline CDR1 reads SGDLS; CDR2 reads YYNGEE. Here the CDR3 reads CASSVDGSWANYGYTF. The CDR3 nucleotides are TGTGCCAGCAGCGTAGATGGCAGTTGGGCGAACTATGGCTACACCTTC.

This clone was seen just once. This chain connects TRBV9 to TRBJ2-3, with TRBD2 matching over 11 bases. J was trimmed by 0 bases and V by 3 bases; bases with no gene match: 3. There are 16 residues in the CDR3. The germline V gene has CDR1 SGDLS and CDR2 YYNGEE. CDR3 sequence: CASSAASGGSTDTQYF. CDR3 sequence (DNA): TGTGCCAGCAGCGCCGCTAGCGGGGGGAGCACAGATACGCAGTATTTT.

The V call is TRBV28, the J call TRBJ2-7; tentative D call: TRBD1 (5 bases). CDR1 is MDHEN and CDR2 is SYDVKM in the germline V gene. V lost 6 bases, J lost 3 bases, and 15 bases lay in between. The CDR3 runs to 14 residues. CDR3 DNA sequence: TGTGCCAGCAGCCCTCCGACAGAAATCTACGAGCAGTACTTC. Protein product: CASSPPTEIYEQYF.

The chain links TRBV7-2 to TRBJ2-7; D perhaps matches TRBD2 (6 bases). The CDR3 is 15 amino acids. With 4 bases removed from V and 1 base from J, the gap between germline ends came to 14 bases. Germline V lookup: CDR1 SGHTA, CDR2 FQGNSA. As DNA, the CDR3 is TGTGCCAGCAGCTCGGGACGGGGGACTTCCTACGAGCAGTACTTC. This encodes CASSSGRGTSYEQYF. The entire variable domain, with the rest obtained from reference TRBV7-2 and TRBJ2-7, is as follows: GAGVSQSPSNKVTEKGKDVELRCDPISGHTALYWYRQSLGQGLEFLIYFQGNSAPDKSGLPSDRFSAERTGGSVSTLTIQRTQQEDSAVYLCASSSGRGTSYEQYFGPGTRLTVT.

The chain combines TRBV23-1 with TRBJ1-6; 12 bases line up with TRBD1. TRBV23-1 is treated as an ORF (open reading frame) with a function not yet certain. The trim removed 8 bases at V and 10 bases at J, leaving 3 bases unmatched. The CDR3 covers 13 residues. The CDR3: CASAGQGASPLHF. The DNA of the CDR3 is TGCGCCAGCGCGGGACAGGGGGCATCACCCCTCCACTTT.

The rearrangement joins TRBV9 to TRBJ2-1; 8 nucleotides agree with TRBD1. The V gene's germline CDR1 is SGDLS and CDR2 YYNGEE. V shed 6 bases, J shed 3 bases, and the junction held 11 bases outside the gene matches. The CDR3 extends over 16 amino acids. CDR3 nucleotides: TGTGCCAGCACCGAGGGAAGGACAGGGATCTACAATGAGCAGTTCTTC. Its translation: CASTEGRTGIYNEQFF.

The CDR3, as DNA: TGCGCCAGCAGCTCGGACGGGGACTATGGCTACACCTTC. This gives the protein CASSSDGDYGYTF. The J gene is TRBJ1-2, the V gene TRBV5-1; D is undetermined. This CDR3 contains 13 residues. Trimming shortened V by 3 bases and J by 3 bases, and 9 bases separated the two germline ends. Germline CDR1 reads SGHRS; CDR2 reads YFSETQ.

The gene calls are TRBV6-5 and TRBJ1-2, with D uncertain. In germline, CDR1 is MNHEY, CDR2 SVGAGI. V lost 0 bases to trimming and J lost 3 bases, with 11 bases between them. This CDR3 spans 15 amino acids. The CDR3 region is CASSYSPGNHYGYTF. CDR3 nucleotide sequence: TGTGCCAGCAGTTACTCCCCGGGAAACCACTATGGCTACACCTTC.

V usage is TRBV2 and J usage is TRBJ2-7; 11 nucleotides match TRBD1. J lost 2 bases, V lost 6 bases, and 9 bases had no gene match. The CDR3 has 16 residues. Germline V CDR1 and CDR2: SNHLY, FYNNEI. This chain's CDR3 is CASSHRRGQGAYEQYF. In DNA form, the CDR3 reads TGTGCCAGCAGCCACCGTAGGGGACAGGGGGCCTACGAGCAGTACTTC.

The sample holds a few counts of this clone. This sequence joins TRBV5-8 and TRBJ2-3; perhaps TRBD2 as D (6 bases). In germline, CDR1 is SGHTS, CDR2 YDEGEE. The ends were cut back, 4 bases at V and 2 bases at J, with 17 bases in the middle. This CDR3 region has 16 residues. CDR3 region: CASSPDYLSNTDTQYF. The DNA of the CDR3 is TGTGCCAGCAGCCCGGACTACCTATCGAACACAGATACGCAGTATTTT. The variable domain in full, completed from reference TRBV5-8 and TRBJ2-3, reads EAGVTQSPTHLIKTRGQQATLRCSPISGHTSVYWYQQALGLGLQFLLWYDEGEERNRGNFPPRFSGRQFPNYSSELNVNALELEDSALYLCASSPDYLSNTDTQYFGPGTRLTVL.